These 22 T cell receptor beta chains share one sample of origin, sequenced in a study of T cells after somatic rescue of genetic block. Clones were sequenced by immunoSEQ multiplex PCR, and TCRdb holds only the in-frame ones, with some missing. The sample contains 55,000 to 75,000 clones, 85% to 95% of which appear only once. The source material was peripheral blood mononuclear cells (PBMCs). These receptors originate from a man aged 40-50 years.

The gene calls are TRBV5-4 and TRBJ2-2, with D perhaps TRBD2 (5 bases). The CDR3 totals 16 residues. Between the trimmed V and J ends, which lost 0 bases and 7 bases, there was a span of 16 bases. Germline V gene data show CDR1 as SGHNT and CDR2 as YYREEE (reference sequence). The CDR3 DNA reads as TGTGCCAGCAGCTTGGCCCGGGATGTTATGGGCGGGGAGCTGTTTTTT. Translation gives CASSLARDVMGGELFF. Supplemented by reference TRBV5-4 and TRBJ2-2, the full variable domain reads ETGVTQSPTHLIKTRGQQVTLRCSSQSGHNTVSWYQQALGQGPQFIFQYYREEENGRGNFPPRFSGLQFPNYSSELNVNALELDDSALYLCASSLARDVMGGELFFGEGSRLTVL.

The V call is TRBV5-4, the J call TRBJ2-1, with unresolved D. The V gene lost 5 bases and the J gene lost 5 bases, with 11 bases spanning the gap. Germline values: CDR1 SGHNT, CDR2 YYREEE (reference sequence). This CDR3 is 13 amino acids long. CDR3: CASSDTRNNEQFF. The CDR3 DNA follows: TGTGCCAGCAGTGATACTCGGAACAATGAGCAGTTCTTC.

The CDR3 sequence: CASSLRYEQYF. For the CDR3, the DNA is TGTGCCAGCAGTTTAAGGTACGAGCAGTACTTC. V and J are TRBV28 and TRBJ2-7; no reliable D call. This CDR3 spans 11 amino acids. V dropped 2 bases and J dropped 4 bases, with 3 bases sitting between them. The V gene's germline CDR1 is MDHEN and CDR2 SYDVKM.

The table lists this clone with a count of one. This chain uses TRBV11-2 with TRBJ1-3; no definite D call. The CDR3 is made up of 14 amino acids. Per germline, CDR1 SGHAT and CDR2 FQNNGV. V dropped 2 bases and J dropped 0 bases, with 5 bases sitting between them. CDR3 coding DNA: TGTGCCAGCAGCTTACCCATCTCTGGAAACACCATATATTTT. Translation: CASSLPISGNTIYF.

This clone was seen just once. The chain couples TRBV4-2 to TRBJ1-1; D is unclear. CDR1 is LGHNA, CDR2 YNFKEQ, per germline. The CDR3 length is 17 residues. Trimming shortened V by 2 bases and J by 3 bases, and 19 bases separated the two germline ends. The CDR3 region is CASSQRGRAPVDTEAFF. The CDR3 DNA reads as TGTGCCAGCAGCCAACGGGGAAGGGCCCCAGTGGACACTGAAGCTTTCTTT.

V gene TRBV7-9 combines with J gene TRBJ1-3; no clear D gene. The CDR3 sequence is 14 residues long. Trimming stripped 1 base from V and 0 bases from J, with 4 bases between. Germline CDR1 reads SEHNR; CDR2 reads FQNEAQ (reference sequence). The CDR3 bases are TGTGCCAGCAGCTTAGACAGCTCTGGAAACACCATATATTTT. It encodes CASSLDSSGNTIYF.

This clone occurred a few times. V gene TRBV5-1 combines with J gene TRBJ2-2, with 11 bases fitting TRBD2. The CDR3 totals 17 residues. Trimming at V came to 2 bases and at J to 6 bases, leaving 9 bases not matched to a gene. Germline assignment: CDR1 SGHRS and CDR2 YFSETQ. DNA of the CDR3: TGCGCCAGCAGCTTACACATAGCGGGAGGGCCTTCCGGGGAGCTGTTTTTT. Translating it yields CASSLHIAGGPSGELFF.

The chain uses TRBV10-3 and TRBJ2-7, with 13 bases matching TRBD2. The CDR3 covers 16 residues. Germline V CDR1 and CDR2: ENHRY, SYGVKD. The V segment lost 0 bases and the J segment 5 bases; nucleotides outside the gene matches: 4. CDR3 region: CAISESTSGRMNEQYF. CDR3 nucleotides: TGTGCCATCAGTGAGTCGACTAGCGGGAGGATGAACGAGCAGTACTTC.

Here the CDR3 reads CASSYESWGEDYEQYF. Written as DNA, the CDR3 is TGTGCCAGCAGCTATGAGTCTTGGGGCGAGGACTACGAGCAGTACTTC. The chain recombines TRBV5-4 with TRBJ2-7; D is perhaps TRBD1 (5 bases). The CDR3 spans 16 residues. Germline V gene data show CDR1 as SGHNT and CDR2 as YYREEE (reference sequence). Trimming stripped 3 bases from V and 3 bases from J, with 19 bases between.

V usage is TRBV6-6 and J usage is TRBJ1-2; weak D call: TRBD1 (5 bases). Germline CDR1 MNHNY, CDR2 SVGAGI (reference sequence). This CDR3 has 16 amino acids. Trimming cost V 0 bases and J 5 bases, with 16 bases left between them. The CDR3 DNA reads TGTGCCAGCAGTTACTCGACGGCAGCGGGGGGATATGGCTACACCTTC. It encodes CASSYSTAAGGYGYTF.

The chain employs TRBV28 and TRBJ1-3; 9 nucleotides align to TRBD1. Germline V gene sequence: CDR1 MDHEN, CDR2 SYDVKM. The CDR3 has 15 residues. Losses at the gene ends were 7 bases for V and 4 bases for J; bases not matched to a gene: 8. The CDR3 loop is CASKIQGATGNTIYF. The CDR3 DNA is TGTGCCAGCAAAATACAGGGGGCTACAGGAAACACCATATATTTT. The whole variable domain, remainder taken from reference TRBV28 and TRBJ1-3, is DVKVTQSSRYLVKRTGEKVFLECVQDMDHENMFWYRQDPGLGLRLIYFSYDVKMKEKGDIPEGYSVSREKKERFSLILESASTNQTSMYLCASKIQGATGNTIYFGEGSWLTVV.

The gene calls are TRBV18 and TRBJ1-1, with D hard to call. Trimming removed 6 bases from V and 2 bases from J, with 13 bases in between. From germline, CDR1 is KGHSH and CDR2 LQKENI. CDR3 length equals 14 residues. CDR3 bases: TGTGCCAGCTCCCCGAGCCCGGTCAACACTGAAGCTTTCTTT. Its translation: CASSPSPVNTEAFF.

This clone was counted once. This chain links TRBV5-1 with TRBJ2-7; perhaps TRBD2 as D (6 bases). V was pared by 4 bases and J by 7 bases, with 18 bases between. The germline V gene has CDR1 SGHRS and CDR2 YFSETQ. This CDR3 region has 14 residues. The CDR3 spells CASSPEEGTSEQYF. The DNA of the CDR3 is TGCGCCAGCAGCCCGGAGGAGGGGACGTCAGAGCAGTACTTC.

The chain recombines TRBV7-9 with TRBJ2-3; 11 nucleotides line up with TRBD2. Losses at the gene ends were 5 bases for V and 1 base for J; bases not matched to a gene: 2. This CDR3 is built from 15 residues. From germline, CDR1 is SEHNR and CDR2 FQNEAQ (reference sequence). The CDR3 DNA is TGTGCCAGCAGCATACTAGCGGGGGGCACAGATACGCAGTATTTT. Its translation: CASSILAGGTDTQYF.

The V call is TRBV9, the J call TRBJ2-2, with 8 positions matching TRBD1. Trimming took 3 bases from V and 0 from J; bases not matched to a gene: 4. This CDR3 has 16 amino acids. Germline CDR1 is SGDLS and CDR2 is YYNGEE. CDR3 loop: CASSGTGGSNTGELFF. The DNA for the CDR3 is TGTGCCAGCAGCGGAACAGGGGGTTCGAACACCGGGGAGCTGTTTTTT.

The chain has TRBV2 and TRBJ1-5; D remains ambiguous. V was pared by 4 bases and J by 1 base, with 5 bases between. This CDR3 spans 13 amino acids. Germline loops: CDR1 SNHLY, CDR2 FYNNEI. The CDR3 DNA reads as TGTGCCAGCAGTGGGAACAGCAATCAGCCCCAGCATTTT. Encoded protein: CASSGNSNQPQHF.

This clone was picked up one time. The rearrangement uses TRBV28 and TRBJ1-2; the match to TRBD1 covers 9 bases. Germline V CDR1 and CDR2: MDHEN, SYDVKM. The CDR3 is 14 amino acids. V was clipped by 6 bases and J by 5 bases; unmatched bases: 7. In DNA form, the CDR3 reads TGTGCCAGCAGCTCACAGGGGGCGGGGTATGGCTACACCTTC. It translates to CASSSQGAGYGYTF.

The chain joins TRBV9 to TRBJ1-2; perhaps TRBD1 as D (5 bases). Trimming stripped 4 bases from V and 8 bases from J, with 21 bases between. The germline gives CDR1 SGDLS, CDR2 YYNGEE. The CDR3 has 15 amino acids. CDR3 amino acids: CASSPTELLGLGYTF. CDR3 in DNA: TGTGCCAGCAGCCCCACCGAGTTGCTGGGGCTCGGCTACACCTTC.

The V gene is TRBV19, the J gene TRBJ2-7; 13 nucleotides match TRBD2. The trim removed 5 bases at V and 0 bases at J, leaving 4 bases unmatched. The length of the CDR3 is 16 residues. Per germline, CDR1 LNHDA and CDR2 SQIVND (reference sequence). CDR3 region: CASSSRTSGSSYEQYF. CDR3 in DNA: TGTGCCAGTAGTTCCAGGACTAGCGGGAGCTCCTACGAGCAGTACTTC.

The V gene is TRBV11-3, the J gene TRBJ2-3; D is perhaps TRBD1 (6 bases). This CDR3 is built from 15 residues. In germline, CDR1 is SGHNT, CDR2 YENEEA. Trimming shortened V by 8 bases and J by 0 bases, and 15 bases separated the two germline ends. CDR3 coding DNA: TGTGCCAGCTCATATGGGACACTTAGCACAGATACGCAGTATTTT. It codes for CASSYGTLSTDTQYF.

V is TRBV7-8 and J is TRBJ2-7; 10 bases line up with TRBD1. Germline lookup yields CDR1 SGHVS and CDR2 FQNEAQ. The CDR3 has 15 amino acids. The V and J ends lost 5 bases and 2 bases, in that order; junction bases with no gene match: 6. CDR3 loop: CASSHPGQGTYEQYF. The CDR3 DNA reads as TGTGCCAGCAGCCATCCGGGACAGGGGACCTACGAGCAGTACTTC.

This sequence joins TRBV11-3 and TRBJ2-1; possibly TRBD2 for D (5 bases). Trimming pared 0 bases from V and 10 bases from J, leaving 7 bases between. Germline CDR1 is SGHNT and CDR2 is YENEEA. The CDR3 is made up of 12 amino acids. In DNA, the CDR3 is TGTGCCAGCAGCTTAGATTGGAGGGAGCAGTTCTTC. It is translated as CASSLDWREQFF.